One and the same sample provided the 17 T cell receptor beta chains below, sequenced in a study of T cell changes during pregnancy in multiple sclerosis. Data came from immunoSEQ multiplex PCR; TCRdb stores just in-frame clones and leaves some out. There are over 50,000 clones in the sample; 90% occur only once, and 2% to 2.5% lies in the top ten. Here the sequenced sample was peripheral blood, taken in the first trimester of pregnancy. Every receptor here comes from a female donor in good health, enrolled as a control in a pregnancy study.

The table lists this clone with a few counts. This chain connects TRBV30 to TRBJ1-5; a weak D match, TRBD1 (5 bases). CDR1 and CDR2 (germline): GTSNPN, SVGIG (reference sequence). This CDR3 contains 13 residues. Trimming took 1 base from V and 2 from J, leaving 6 bases between them. The CDR3 sequence is CAWSARGNQPQHF. Written as DNA, the CDR3 is TGTGCCTGGAGTGCCAGGGGCAATCAGCCCCAGCATTTT.

The chain recombines TRBV5-6 with TRBJ2-5, with 11 bases matching TRBD1. The J call could be wrong; TRBJ2-7 is a better fit for the DNA end. From germline, CDR1 is SGHDT and CDR2 YYEEEE. This CDR3 spans 14 amino acids. The CDR3 DNA reads as TGTGCCAGCAGCTGGGACAGGGGGTACTACGAGCAGTACTTC. Protein product: CASSWDRGYYEQYF.

The chain combines TRBV19 with TRBJ1-2, with a tentative D call TRBD1 (6 bases). The ends were cut back, 5 bases at V and 8 bases at J, with 24 bases in the middle. This CDR3 is built from 16 residues. Germline CDR1 and CDR2: LNHDA and SQIVND (reference sequence). The CDR3 reads CASSLAVGIQGSGYTF. CDR3 DNA: TGTGCCAGTAGTCTCGCGGTGGGAATACAGGGCTCGGGCTACACCTTC.

The chain carries TRBV6-6 and TRBJ1-6; D perhaps matches TRBD1 (5 bases). The CDR3 sequence is 16 residues long. Looked up from germline, CDR1 is MNHNY and CDR2 is SVGAGI (reference sequence). Between the trimmed V and J ends, which lost 6 bases and 5 bases, there was a span of 17 bases. The CDR3 nucleotides read TGTGCCAGCAGCCTCGGGGGAGGAGGAAATAATTCACCCCTCCACTTT. This sequence encodes CASSLGGGGNNSPLHF.

This clone showed up just a few times. This CDR3 is CASSRSPDGGGYTF. CDR3 DNA sequence: TGTGCCAGCAGTCGCTCCCCGGACGGGGGTGGCTACACCTTC. This chain links TRBV6-4 with TRBJ1-2; possibly TRBD1 for D (5 bases). The V and J ends lost 5 bases and 7 bases respectively, with 17 bases between them. Germline CDR1 is MRHNA and CDR2 is SNTAGT. The CDR3 is 14 amino acids.

This clone is medium-sized by share. The V call is TRBV6-1, the J call TRBJ1-1; 7 bases agree with TRBD1. The germline V gene encodes CDR1 MNHNS and CDR2 SASEGT. The CDR3 covers 12 residues. V gave up 1 base and J gave up 11 bases; unmatched junction bases: 4. The chain's CDR3 is CASSEGGTEAFF. CDR3 DNA sequence: TGTGCCAGCAGTGAAGGGGGGACAGAGGCTTTCTTT.

The chain recombines TRBV7-9 with TRBJ2-7; D is ambiguous. The germline V gene has CDR1 SEHNR and CDR2 FQNEAQ (reference sequence). This CDR3 comprises 12 residues. V gave up 5 bases and J gave up 5 bases, with 10 bases separating them. Written as DNA, the CDR3 is TGTGCCAGCAGCCCTAACGTCCACGAGCAGTACTTC. This gives the protein CASSPNVHEQYF.

The chain combines TRBV7-6 with TRBJ2-2, with a possible D match to TRBD2 (6 bases). CDR1 SGHVS and CDR2 FNYEAQ come from the germline V gene. Deletions cut 5 bases from V and 0 bases from J, with 16 bases between. The CDR3 runs to 17 residues. In nucleotides, the CDR3 is TGTGCCAGCAGCCATCATAGCGGAGCATCGAACACCGGGGAGCTGTTTTTT. The encoded protein is CASSHHSGASNTGELFF.

This chain uses TRBV11-3 with TRBJ2-7; 9 bases align to TRBD2. Unmatched junction bases numbered 2, after V lost 1 base and J lost 1 base. This CDR3 has 15 amino acids. The germline V gene encodes CDR1 SGHNT and CDR2 YENEEA. The CDR3 sequence: CASSLGTSESYEQYF. CDR3 bases: TGTGCCAGCAGCTTAGGGACTAGCGAGTCCTACGAGCAGTACTTC.

The V call is TRBV19, the J call TRBJ1-2; D is undetermined. This CDR3 is built from 13 residues. Germline CDR1 reads LNHDA; CDR2 reads SQIVND (reference sequence). V lost 6 bases and J 3 bases, leaving 11 bases between the germline ends. The CDR3 protein is CASSPSGDYGYTF. CDR3 nucleotide sequence: TGTGCCAGTAGCCCCTCGGGTGACTATGGCTACACCTTC.

The V call is TRBV6-4, the J call TRBJ2-2; 7 positions agree with TRBD1. From germline, CDR1 is MRHNA and CDR2 SNTAGT. The CDR3 loop spans 18 amino acids. With 4 bases clipped from V and 4 bases from J, the junction kept 15 bases outside the gene matches. The CDR3 DNA reads TGTGCCAGCAGTGCCCAAAGCTGGGCAGGGGGTTCCACCGGGGAGCTGTTTTTT. Translating it yields CASSAQSWAGGSTGELFF.

The chain is built from TRBV4-1 and TRBJ1-2; D is perhaps TRBD1 (6 bases). In germline, CDR1 is MGHRA, CDR2 YSYEKL. This CDR3 contains 16 residues. The V and J ends lost 0 bases and 0 bases respectively, with 11 bases between them. The DNA for the CDR3 is TGCGCCAGCAGCCAAGATACGGCAGGGGCTAACTATGGCTACACCTTC. Protein product: CASSQDTAGANYGYTF.

The chain has TRBV6-1 and TRBJ1-2; D might be TRBD1 (6 bases). Germline V CDR1 and CDR2: MNHNS, SASEGT. The CDR3 loop spans 13 amino acids. Between the trimmed V and J ends, which lost 10 bases and 5 bases, there was a span of 17 bases. The CDR3 DNA reads as TGTGCCAACACAAGACAGGAACGGTATGGCTACACCTTC. Translated, it gives CANTRQERYGYTF.

The chain has TRBV2 and TRBJ1-6; D remains ambiguous. Germline-derived CDR1 and CDR2 are SNHLY and FYNNEI. This CDR3 contains 12 residues. The V and J ends lost 5 bases and 10 bases respectively, with 9 bases between them. The CDR3 reads CASSTSSSPLHF. In nucleotides, the CDR3 is TGTGCCAGCAGTACAAGTTCATCACCCCTCCACTTT. The full variable domain, with the rest looked up from reference TRBV2 and TRBJ1-6, is EPEVTQTPSHQVTQMGQEVILRCVPISNHLYFYWYRQILGQKVEFLVSFYNNEISEKSEIFDDQFSVERPDGSNFTLKIRSTKLEDSAMYFCASSTSSSPLHFGNGTRLTVT.

The V call is TRBV10-2, the J call TRBJ1-3; D might be TRBD1 (6 bases). V was shortened by 6 bases and J by 3 bases, with 18 bases between the two germline ends. Germline V gene lookup returns CDR1 WSHSY and CDR2 SAAADI. This CDR3 has 16 residues. This chain's CDR3 is CASRKFRGAIGNTIYF. DNA for the CDR3: TGCGCCAGCAGAAAATTCCGGGGGGCGATTGGAAACACCATATATTTT.

To note about this clone: Relative to the germline gene, one junction end is altered; a read error may explain this. V usage is TRBV29-1 and J usage is TRBJ2-1, with 7 bases identical to TRBD1. The CDR3 consists of 13 residues. Germline V lookup: CDR1 SQVTM, CDR2 ANQGSEA. The CDR3 region is CSVPGTDYNKQFF. Written as DNA, the CDR3 is TGCAGCGTTCCAGGGACAGATTACAATAAGCAGTTCTTC.

The V gene is TRBV6-1, the J gene TRBJ1-5; D ambiguous. This CDR3 contains 13 residues. The germline gives CDR1 MNHNS, CDR2 SASEGT. Trimming cost V 2 bases and J 1 base, with 3 bases left between them. CDR3 in amino acids: CASSEQSNQPQHF. The CDR3 region has the DNA TGTGCCAGCAGTGAACAGAGCAATCAGCCCCAGCATTTT.